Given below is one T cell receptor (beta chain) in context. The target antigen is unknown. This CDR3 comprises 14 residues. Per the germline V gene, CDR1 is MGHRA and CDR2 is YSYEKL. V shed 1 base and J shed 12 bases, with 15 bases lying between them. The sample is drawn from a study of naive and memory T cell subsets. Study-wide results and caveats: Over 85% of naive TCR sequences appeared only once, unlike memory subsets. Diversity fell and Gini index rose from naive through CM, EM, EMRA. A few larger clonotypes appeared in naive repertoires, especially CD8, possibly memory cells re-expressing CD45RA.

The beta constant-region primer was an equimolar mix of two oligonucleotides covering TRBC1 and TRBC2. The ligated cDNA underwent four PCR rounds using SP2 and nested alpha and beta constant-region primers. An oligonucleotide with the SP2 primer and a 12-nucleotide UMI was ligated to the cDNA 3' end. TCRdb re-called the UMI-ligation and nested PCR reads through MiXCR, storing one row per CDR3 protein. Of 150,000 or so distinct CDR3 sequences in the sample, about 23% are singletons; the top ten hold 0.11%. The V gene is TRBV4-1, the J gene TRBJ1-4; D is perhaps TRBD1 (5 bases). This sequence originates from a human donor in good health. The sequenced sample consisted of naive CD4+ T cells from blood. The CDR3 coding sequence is TGCGCCAGCAGCCAAGTCGGGGCACGGGGGGAACTGTTTTTT. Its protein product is CASSQVGARGELFF.